One sample yielded the 13 T cell receptor beta chains listed below, sequenced in a study of blood T cell repertoires in COVID-19. The assay was immunoSEQ multiplex PCR, and TCRdb's table has in-frame clones only and misses some. The repertoire consists of about 300,000 clones, with approximately 89% occurring once and the leading ten covering less than 3.5%. The sequencing input was PBMCs or T cells enriched from blood (not recorded which). These TCRs come from a woman aged 45-65 years who had been exposed to COVID-19.

The chain employs TRBV7-9 and TRBJ2-3; 7 positions agree with TRBD1. The CDR3 is 15 amino acids. Germline V gene data show CDR1 as SEHNR and CDR2 as FQNEAQ (reference sequence). The V and J ends lost 5 bases and 4 bases, in that order; junction bases with no gene match: 9. The CDR3 protein is CASSPRTGQADTQYF. Written as DNA, the CDR3 is TGTGCCAGCAGCCCAAGGACAGGTCAGGCAGATACGCAGTATTTT.

This rearrangement joins TRBV7-9 to TRBJ2-1; TRBD2 is a possible D gene (5 bases). Trimming took off 5 bases at V and 0 bases at J, with 14 bases between the two ends. The CDR3 runs 16 residues. Germline V CDR1 and CDR2: SEHNR, FQNEAQ (reference sequence). The CDR3 nucleotides are TGTGCCAGCAGCCCGAGGACTGGGAGCTCCTACAATGAGCAGTTCTTC. Protein: CASSPRTGSSYNEQFF.

In its sample, this clone was seen once. The gene calls are TRBV6-5 and TRBJ2-1; no reliable D call. The CDR3 is 13 residues long. V lost 3 bases, J lost 12 bases, and 15 bases lay in between. In germline, CDR1 is MNHEY, CDR2 SVGAGI. The CDR3 bases are TGTGCCAGCAGTTATCCTGGTCTGGCATTGCAGTTCTTC. As protein: CASSYPGLALQFF.

This clone was found a few times. This rearrangement joins TRBV11-2 to TRBJ2-3; the match to TRBD2 covers 15 bases. The germline CDR1 and CDR2 sequences are SGHAT and FQNNGV. V was pared by 6 bases and J by 0 bases, with 4 bases of the junction left unmatched. CDR3 length equals 17 residues. The CDR3 loop is CASRKGLAGGSTDTQYF. In DNA form, the CDR3 reads TGTGCCAGCAGAAAGGGACTAGCGGGGGGAAGCACAGATACGCAGTATTTT.

The V gene is TRBV19, the J gene TRBJ2-7, with a possible D match to TRBD2 (6 bases). The CDR3 runs 12 residues. CDR1 is LNHDA, CDR2 SQIVND, per germline (reference sequence). The V end was cut by 6 bases, the J end by 4 bases, with 10 bases between. The CDR3 region is CASSGTEYEQYF. In DNA form, the CDR3 reads TGTGCCAGTAGCGGGACTGAATACGAGCAGTACTTC.

The chain employs TRBV2 and TRBJ2-2; no firm D call. Germline assignment: CDR1 SNHLY and CDR2 FYNNEI. The CDR3 length is 15 residues. V dropped 9 bases and J dropped 6 bases, with 20 bases sitting between them. CDR3 in amino acids: CASSPQTRGAGELFF. Here the CDR3 DNA reads TGTGCCAGTAGCCCGCAAACCCGTGGAGCCGGGGAGCTGTTTTTT.

V gene TRBV19 combines with J gene TRBJ2-3; TRBD2 matches at 9 bases. There are 16 residues in the CDR3. CDR1 LNHDA and CDR2 SQIVND come from the germline V gene (reference sequence). V lost 4 bases and J lost 0; bases outside the gene matches: 5. For the CDR3, the DNA is TGTGCCAGTAGTACCAGACTAGCGGCTAGCACAGATACGCAGTATTTT. This sequence encodes CASSTRLAASTDTQYF.

The V gene is TRBV9, the J gene TRBJ2-7; 9 bases fit TRBD1. This CDR3 spans 18 amino acids. Unmatched junction bases numbered 14, after V lost 0 bases and J lost 4 bases. Germline-derived CDR1 and CDR2 are SGDLS and YYNGEE. CDR3 in amino acids: CASSVAPLRTGEPYEQYF. In nucleotides, the CDR3 is TGTGCCAGCAGCGTAGCCCCCCTAAGGACAGGGGAGCCTTACGAGCAGTACTTC.

This clone was seen a few times. The CDR3 bases are TGTGCCTGGAGTCGGACATCATATCAAGAAAAACTGTTTTTT. Protein product: CAWSRTSYQEKLFF. The chain recombines TRBV30 with TRBJ1-4, with D possibly TRBD1 on 5 matching bases. This CDR3 is built from 14 residues. Germline V lookup: CDR1 GTSNPN, CDR2 SVGIG (reference sequence). The ends were cut back, 2 bases at V and 8 bases at J, with 15 bases in the middle.

The rearrangement joins TRBV28 to TRBJ2-1; TRBD2 aligns across 10 bases. Germline lookup yields CDR1 MDHEN and CDR2 SYDVKM. With V trimmed by 6 bases and J by 4 bases, 3 bases remained unmatched. The length of the CDR3 is 14 residues. The CDR3 region has the DNA TGTGCCAGCAGAAGCGGGGGGGAGTACAATGAGCAGTTCTTC. Its protein is CASRSGGEYNEQFF.

The chain recombines TRBV12-3 or TRBV12-4 with TRBJ2-1, with TRBD1 matching over 8 bases. The length of the CDR3 is 13 residues. With V trimmed by 4 bases and J by 7 bases, 3 bases remained unmatched. The CDR3 sequence is CASSSDRANEQFF. In DNA form, the CDR3 reads TGTGCCAGCAGTTCGGACAGGGCTAATGAGCAGTTCTTC.

This clone appeared a single time. V and J are TRBV28 and TRBJ1-5; 9 nucleotides match TRBD1. This CDR3 is 15 amino acids long. V gave up 5 bases and J gave up 6 bases; unmatched junction bases: 8. CDR1 is MDHEN and CDR2 is SYDVKM in the germline V gene. The CDR3 DNA follows: TGTGCCAGCAGTACTCCGGGACAGGGATTTCAGCCCCAGCATTTT. It codes for CASSTPGQGFQPQHF.

On this clone: Lacking the conserved final phenylalanine or tryptophan, this CDR3 likely reflects a read error. The DNA is omitted, as the CDR3 cannot be located on it reliably, and the CDR3 follows TCRdb's listing. The CDR3 region is CATSRGGVRTTA. This chain connects TRBV15 to TRBJ1-2. The CDR3 region is 12 residues in length, termini included. Germline CDR1 is LNHNV and CDR2 is YYDKDF (reference sequence).